This T cell receptor (beta chain) was obtained from a study of beta chain features in type 1 diabetes. Expressed TCRB transcripts were sequenced because the entire RNA isolate underwent reverse transcription. Using immunoSEQ multiplex PCR, the repertoire was profiled, and TCRdb retains in-frame clones only, with some absent. The table includes roughly 300,000 clones, approximately 15% detected once. Germline V lookup: CDR1 SGHVS, CDR2 FQNEAQ. The CDR3 is 16 residues long. V was pared by 5 bases and J by 0 bases, with 15 bases between. Sample: central memory CD4+ T cells from blood. J is TRBJ2-3 and V is TRBV7-8; maybe TRBD2 (6 bases). This sequence originates from a man under 40 in good health. CDR3 loop: CASSRQTGTSTDTQYF. DNA of the CDR3: TGTGCCAGCAGCCGCCAAACCGGGACTAGCACAGATACGCAGTATTTT. The full variable domain, with the rest looked up from reference TRBV7-8 and TRBJ2-3, is GAGVSQSPRYKVAKRGQDVALRCDPISGHVSLFWYQQALGQGPEFLTYFQNEAQLDKSGLPSDRFFAERPEGSVSTLKIQRTQQEDSAVYLCASSRQTGTSTDTQYFGPGTRLTVL.